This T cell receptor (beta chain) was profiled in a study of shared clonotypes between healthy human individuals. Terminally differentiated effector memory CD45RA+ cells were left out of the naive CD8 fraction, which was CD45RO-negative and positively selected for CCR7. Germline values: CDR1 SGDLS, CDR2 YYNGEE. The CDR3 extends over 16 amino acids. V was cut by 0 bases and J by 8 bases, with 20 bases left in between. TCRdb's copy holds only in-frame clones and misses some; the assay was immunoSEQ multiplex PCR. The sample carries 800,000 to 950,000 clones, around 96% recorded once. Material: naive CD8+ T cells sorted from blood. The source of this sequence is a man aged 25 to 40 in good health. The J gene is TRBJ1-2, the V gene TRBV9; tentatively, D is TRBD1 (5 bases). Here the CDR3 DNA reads TGTGCCAGCAGCGTAGAGACGGGGCGCATGTTACAGGGCTACACCTTC. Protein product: CASSVETGRMLQGYTF. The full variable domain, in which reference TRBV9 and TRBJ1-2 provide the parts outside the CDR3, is DSGVTQTPKHLITATGQRVTLRCSPRSGDLSVYWYQQSLDQGLQFLIQYYNGEERAKGNILERFSAQQFPDLHSELNLSSLELGDSALYFCASSVETGRMLQGYTFGSGTRLTVV.